This TCR beta chain was sequenced for a study of T cells after yellow fever vaccination. Overall study findings and caveats: Weaker in magnitude, the secondary response showed a faster peak on day 5 versus 15.

Comment on this clonotype: Its antigen is not identified.

V lost 6 bases and J lost 4, with 18 bases in between. The CDR3 covers 15 residues. Germline V gene data show CDR1 as MNHNY and CDR2 as SVGAGI (reference sequence). TCRdb recomputed calls from the 5' RACE reads with MiXCR, one row per CDR3 protein. The profile covers hundreds of thousands of distinct CDR3 sequences, with roughly a sixth appearing a single time and 15% to 20% taken by the ten largest. This receptor was obtained from a young man who received the YFV17D yellow fever vaccine. The chain recombines TRBV6-6 with TRBJ1-1, with a weak D call TRBD1 (5 bases). Sample: PBMCs, taken before the yellow fever booster vaccination. CDR3 protein: CASRPRQGVGTEAFF. The CDR3 nucleotides are TGTGCCAGCAGACCGAGGCAGGGTGTAGGCACTGAAGCTTTCTTT.